Detailed here is one T cell receptor beta chain. The antigen is unknown. The source of the sample is a study of cytomegalovirus exposure and HLA in healthy donors. Study findings and constraints: The study reported that TCR beta sequences accurately predicted HLA-A and HLA-B alleles in most subjects.

Germline assignment: CDR1 LNHDA and CDR2 SQIVND (reference sequence). The V end lost 7 bases, the J end lost 8 bases, and 21 bases lay between the germline ends. The CDR3 totals 15 residues. Primers: 60 Vbeta forward and 13 Jbeta reverse. TCRdb's copy holds only in-frame clones and misses some; the assay was immunoSEQ multiplex PCR. The data contain fewer than 200,000 clones, about 82% of them seen just once; the ten biggest clones take up 0.75% to 0.9%. The TCR originated in a young woman in good health and CMV-seronegative. The J gene is TRBJ1-5, the V gene TRBV19, with D possibly TRBD1 on 5 matching bases. Material for sequencing was PBMCs. The CDR3 sequence is CASNTGEVSWEPQHF. In DNA form, the CDR3 reads TGTGCCAGTAACACAGGTGAAGTTTCATGGGAGCCCCAGCATTTT.